This entry lists 26 T cell receptor beta chains sequenced from one sample in a study of post-analysis software for immune sequencing data. These receptors have no known antigen. Study outcomes and limitations: Elevated frequency relative to controls characterized roughly 5 TRBV segments in patients, TRBV5-6, TRBV5-1 and TRBV20-1 among them.

Sequencing libraries made from TCR beta cDNA carried unique molecular identifiers. TCRdb re-analysed the PCR reads in MiXCR, keeping a single row per CDR3 protein. The sample carries 150,000 to 200,000 distinct CDR3 sequences, approximately 30% recorded once. Specimen: blood. The receptor set was obtained from a girl aged 5-17 years with multiple sclerosis.

The V gene is TRBV19, the J gene TRBJ1-1; the D is unclear. In germline, CDR1 is LNHDA, CDR2 SQIVND (reference sequence). V was clipped by 9 bases and J by 3 bases, with 5 bases between them. This CDR3 contains 10 residues. For the CDR3, the DNA is TGTGCCAGCGGGTACACTGAAGCTTTCTTT. The encoded protein is CASGYTEAFF.

This clonotype was found a few times. The chain has TRBV27 and TRBJ1-5; D is ambiguous. V lost 5 bases to trimming and J lost 2 bases, with 10 bases between them. The CDR3 extends over 14 amino acids. Germline loops: CDR1 MNHEY, CDR2 SMNVEV (reference sequence). The DNA of the CDR3 is TGTGCCAGCAGTAACCAACCCGGCAATCAGCCCCAGCATTTT. It translates to CASSNQPGNQPQHF.

A note on this clonotype: A much larger clone is a single base away; this may be a read error. The chain uses TRBV15 and TRBJ2-7, with TRBD1 matching over 8 bases. Germline V gene data show CDR1 as LNHNV and CDR2 as YYDKDF (reference sequence). This CDR3 comprises 15 residues. The CDR3, as DNA: TGTACCACCAGCAGGGCCCGGACAGGGTCCTACGAGCAGTACTTC. Amino acids: CTTSRARTGSYEQYF. The full variable domain, its missing parts supplied by reference TRBV15 and TRBJ2-7, is DAMVIQNPRYQVTQFGKPVTLSCSQTLNHNVMYWYQQKSSQAPKLLFHYYDKDFNNEADTPDNFQSRRPNTSFCFLDIRSPGLGDTAMYLCTTSRARTGSYEQYFGPGTRLTVT.

This clonotype was recorded a few times. The J gene is TRBJ2-1, the V gene TRBV27; D may be TRBD2 (6 bases). The V gene's germline CDR1 is MNHEY and CDR2 SMNVEV (reference sequence). The germline V and J ends were trimmed by 8 bases and 4 bases, with 18 bases remaining between them. This CDR3 contains 15 residues. The CDR3 DNA reads TGTGCCAGCTGGAAGCAGTCTAGCGAGTACAATGAGCAGTTCTTC. It yields the protein CASWKQSSEYNEQFF.

This clonotype was counted at least ten times. CDR3 protein: CASRPGQGAYEQYF. The CDR3 DNA reads TGTGCCAGCCGTCCGGGACAGGGGGCCTACGAGCAGTACTTC. The chain has TRBV12-3 or TRBV12-4 and TRBJ2-7; 11 bases fit TRBD1. The CDR3 consists of 14 residues. V lost 8 bases and J lost 2; bases outside the gene matches: 5.

This clonotype was found many times. The chain carries TRBV9 and TRBJ2-3, with 7 nucleotides matching TRBD2. Germline trimming cut 0 bases from V and 5 bases from J; bases unmatched to any gene: 12. The CDR3 runs 17 residues. In germline, CDR1 is SGDLS, CDR2 YYNGEE. CDR3 protein: CASSVESGRAVGDTQYF. The DNA of the CDR3 is TGTGCCAGCAGCGTAGAATCGGGGAGGGCCGTCGGAGATACGCAGTATTTT.

This clonotype has only a few counts. The chain is built from TRBV29-1 and TRBJ2-2, with D maybe TRBD2 (5 bases). Trimming removed 2 bases at V and 0 bases at J, with 10 bases between. The germline V gene encodes CDR1 SQVTM and CDR2 ANQGSEA. The CDR3 is made up of 15 amino acids. In DNA, the CDR3 is TGCAGCGTTGAACTAGCCCATACGAACACCGGGGAGCTGTTTTTT. This gives the protein CSVELAHTNTGELFF.

In its sample, this clonotype was seen many times. The CDR3 DNA reads as TGTGCCAGCACTTGGGGCGGGAGTGACTACGAGCAGTACTTC. Residues: CASTWGGSDYEQYF. The chain combines TRBV12-3 or TRBV12-4 with TRBJ2-7, with 7 positions matching TRBD2. J gave up 3 bases and V 7 bases, and 9 bases lay outside the gene matches. The CDR3 totals 14 residues.

This clonotype was counted only a few times. The chain links TRBV20-1 to TRBJ2-7, with D perhaps matching TRBD1 (5 bases). Germline V gene lookup returns CDR1 DFQATT and CDR2 SNEGSKA (reference sequence). This CDR3 is 15 amino acids long. Trimming left V 6 bases short and J 4 bases short, with 22 bases between. The CDR3 DNA is TGCAGTGCCCCCTGGCCAGGGTCCAAGGTATACGAGCAGTACTTC. Amino acid sequence: CSAPWPGSKVYEQYF.

This clonotype was picked up a small number of times. The chain has TRBV7-9 and TRBJ2-5; D may be TRBD2 (5 bases). Looked up from germline, CDR1 is SEHNR and CDR2 is FQNEAQ (reference sequence). This CDR3 region has 17 residues. Trimming cost V 2 bases and J 3 bases, with 19 bases left between them. Here the CDR3 DNA reads TGTGCCAGCAGCTTAAGCGGAGTCGCGACTATCAAAGAGACCCAGTACTTC. Amino acid sequence: CASSLSGVATIKETQYF.

This clonotype has only a few counts. This chain links TRBV15 with TRBJ2-1, with a possible D match to TRBD2 (7 bases). The ends were cut back, 0 bases at V and 9 bases at J, with 18 bases in the middle. CDR1 is LNHNV and CDR2 is YYDKDF in the germline V gene (reference sequence). CDR3 length: 16 amino acids. This CDR3 is CATSRDTSARGGEQFF. Here the CDR3 DNA reads TGTGCCACCAGCAGAGATACTAGCGCCAGGGGAGGTGAGCAGTTCTTC. The variable domain in full, with the rest retrieved from reference TRBV15 and TRBJ2-1, is DAMVIQNPRYQVTQFGKPVTLSCSQTLNHNVMYWYQQKSSQAPKLLFHYYDKDFNNEADTPDNFQSRRPNTSFCFLDIRSPGLGDTAMYLCATSRDTSARGGEQFFGPGTRLTVL.

This clonotype has just a few counts. The chain links TRBV2 to TRBJ1-5; D gene unclear. Trimming shortened V by 2 bases and J by 1 base, and 15 bases separated the two germline ends. This CDR3 is built from 17 residues. Germline CDR1 reads SNHLY; CDR2 reads FYNNEI. The CDR3 DNA sequence: TGTGCCAGCAGTGAATGGGGATTTAGCGGAAGCAATCAGCCCCAGCATTTT. This sequence encodes CASSEWGFSGSNQPQHF.

This clonotype was recorded a few times. The rearrangement links TRBV11-2 to TRBJ2-1; 10 nucleotides line up with TRBD1. V lost 5 bases and J lost 6; bases outside the gene matches: 13. The CDR3 contains 17 residues. The germline V gene has CDR1 SGHAT and CDR2 FQNNGV. Here the CDR3 reads CASSTHRRDRGINEQFF. CDR3 DNA sequence: TGTGCCAGCAGCACGCACAGACGGGACAGGGGAATCAATGAGCAGTTCTTC.

This clonotype was seen at least ten times. The rearrangement links TRBV12-3 or TRBV12-4 to TRBJ2-1; 9 bases match TRBD2. J lost 2 bases, V lost 8 bases, and 10 bases had no gene match. The CDR3 has 16 amino acids. CDR3 sequence: CASSLRASGTYNEQFF. The CDR3 coding sequence is TGTGCCAGCTCGCTGCGTGCTAGCGGGACCTACAATGAGCAGTTCTTC.

This clonotype was counted many times. CDR3 in amino acids: CASSSGPVYEQYF. The CDR3 DNA sequence: TGCGCCAGCAGCTCCGGTCCTGTCTACGAGCAGTACTTC. V and J are TRBV5-1 and TRBJ2-7; D remains ambiguous. Germline V lookup: CDR1 SGHRS, CDR2 YFSETQ. Trimming cost V 3 bases and J 3 bases, with 10 bases left between them. The CDR3 sequence is 13 residues long.

This sequence joins TRBV5-6 and TRBJ1-6, with 7 nucleotides matching TRBD1. The CDR3 covers 16 residues. With 3 bases clipped from V and 2 bases from J, the junction kept 5 bases outside the gene matches. Germline V lookup: CDR1 SGHDT, CDR2 YYEEEE. The CDR3 loop is CASSSMGQTYNSPLHF. CDR3 sequence (DNA): TGTGCCAGCAGCTCAATGGGACAGACCTATAATTCACCCCTCCACTTT. Based on the CDR3 plus reference TRBV5-6 and TRBJ1-6, the full variable domain is DAGVTQSPTHLIKTRGQQVTLRCSPKSGHDTVSWYQQALGQGPQFIFQYYEEEERQRGNFPDRFSGHQFPNYSSELNVNALLLGDSALYLCASSSMGQTYNSPLHFGNGTRLTVT.

The CDR3 sequence: CASRGEESPLHF. CDR3 nucleotide sequence: TGTGCCAGCAGGGGGGAAGAATCACCCCTCCACTTT. The rearrangement joins TRBV2 to TRBJ1-6; D possibly corresponds to TRBD1 (5 bases). Per the germline V gene, CDR1 is SNHLY and CDR2 is FYNNEI. CDR3 length: 12 amino acids. V lost 6 bases to trimming and J lost 10 bases, with 10 bases between them.

This clonotype was picked up a small number of times. The chain uses TRBV20-1 and TRBJ2-3; D possibly matches TRBD1 or TRBD2 (6 bases each). The CDR3 length is 15 residues. Germline values: CDR1 DFQATT, CDR2 SNEGSKA (reference sequence). The CDR3, as DNA: TGCGGAAGTAGGGGGGCAGGGGCCATCACAGATACGCAGTATTTT. Residues: CGSRGAGAITDTQYF.

V gene TRBV9 combines with J gene TRBJ1-6; no clear D. This CDR3 contains 16 residues. Germline CDR1 is SGDLS and CDR2 is YYNGEE. Trimming removed 3 bases at V and 8 bases at J, with 18 bases between. CDR3 sequence (DNA): TGTGCCAGCAGCGCTGAGGGATCTATTCGGTATTCACCCCTCCACTTT. Its translation: CASSAEGSIRYSPLHF.

A few counts support this clonotype. V and J are TRBV5-1 and TRBJ2-1; 7 bases align to TRBD1. The J segment lost 7 bases and the V segment lost 10 bases, leaving 20 bases of the junction unmatched. The germline V gene encodes CDR1 SGHRS and CDR2 YFSETQ. The CDR3 is made up of 16 amino acids. CDR3 nucleotide sequence: TGCGCCTCGAGGGGACAGCCGCCTGTCTCGGGGAATGAGCAGTTCTTC. Translated: CASRGQPPVSGNEQFF.

This clonotype was counted a few times. The V gene is TRBV28, the J gene TRBJ1-4, with TRBD1 identical over 8 bases. Germline V lookup: CDR1 MDHEN, CDR2 SYDVKM. Trimming cost V 7 bases and J 8 bases; bases outside gene matches: 6. The CDR3 covers 13 residues. The CDR3 DNA follows: TGTGCCAGCAAGGACAGGGTAGAGGAAAAACTGTTTTTT. Translating it yields CASKDRVEEKLFF. The full variable domain, completed using reference TRBV28 and TRBJ1-4, is DVKVTQSSRYLVKRTGEKVFLECVQDMDHENMFWYRQDPGLGLRLIYFSYDVKMKEKGDIPEGYSVSREKKERFSLILESASTNQTSMYLCASKDRVEEKLFFGSGTQLSVL.

The V call is TRBV14, the J call TRBJ2-5, with D unclear. Looked up from germline, CDR1 is SGHDN and CDR2 is FVKESK. The CDR3 is 16 amino acids. V shed 6 bases and J shed 5 bases, with 22 bases lying between them. The CDR3 is CASSPSDRFWQETQYF. In DNA, the CDR3 is TGTGCCAGCAGTCCCTCGGACCGTTTTTGGCAGGAGACCCAGTACTTC.

The gene calls are TRBV7-3 and TRBJ2-7, with a tentative D call TRBD1 (6 bases). The CDR3 has 14 residues. The germline gives CDR1 SGHTA, CDR2 FQGTGA. V lost 4 bases, J lost 5 bases, and 15 bases lay in between. The CDR3 DNA reads as TGTGCCAGCAGCTCTGGACAGAGCGGCGACGAGCAGTACTTC. Encoded protein: CASSSGQSGDEQYF.

This clonotype was seen a few times. The V and J genes are TRBV11-2 and TRBJ2-5; no clear D gene. The V gene's germline CDR1 is SGHAT and CDR2 FQNNGV. The CDR3 totals 14 residues. Trimming pared 3 bases from V and 4 bases from J, leaving 12 bases between. The CDR3 DNA is TGTGCCAGCAGCTTCGGTGGGGAAGTAGAGACCCAGTACTTC. Protein product: CASSFGGEVETQYF.

Remarks on this clonotype: Being one base from a much bigger clone, this may be a read error. The CDR3 region is CTGSPAASTDTQYF. In DNA, the CDR3 is TGTACCGGCAGCCCCGCAGCGAGCACAGATACGCAGTATTTT. The chain uses TRBV12-3 or TRBV12-4 and TRBJ2-3; D not certain. This CDR3 has 14 amino acids.

This clonotype appeared a few times. The chain is built from TRBV27 and TRBJ1-5, with 9 bases fitting TRBD1. With 7 bases clipped from V and 6 bases from J, the junction kept 4 bases outside the gene matches. This CDR3 is built from 13 residues. Germline V lookup: CDR1 MNHEY, CDR2 SMNVEV (reference sequence). The DNA for the CDR3 is TGTGCCAGCACAACAGGGGGCGGTCAGCCCCAGCATTTT. Amino acids: CASTTGGGQPQHF.